These 20 T cell receptor beta chains came from one sample sequenced in a study of cytomegalovirus exposure and HLA in healthy donors. Generated by immunoSEQ multiplex PCR, the TCRdb table keeps only in-frame clones and is missing some. The sample holds about 180,000 clones, about 87% seen once. Sequencing used PBMCs. These receptors came from a woman aged 25 to 39 in good health and CMV-seronegative.

The chain has TRBV7-2 and TRBJ1-5; D remains ambiguous. V lost 5 bases to trimming and J lost 4 bases, with 9 bases between them. From germline, CDR1 is SGHTA and CDR2 FQGNSA. The CDR3 covers 13 residues. This chain's CDR3 is CASSPPQNQPQHF. CDR3 coding DNA: TGTGCCAGCAGCCCACCCCAGAATCAGCCCCAGCATTTT.

The CDR3 spells CASSYRTETSPLHF. In nucleotides, the CDR3 is TGTGCCAGCAGTTACAGGACAGAGACTTCACCCCTCCACTTT. The chain is built from TRBV6-6 and TRBJ1-6; D perhaps matches TRBD1 (6 bases). CDR1 and CDR2 (germline): MNHNY, SVGAGI (reference sequence). CDR3 length equals 14 residues. V lost 2 bases, J lost 9 bases, and 11 bases lay in between.

The chain carries TRBV15 and TRBJ1-2; 7 bases line up with TRBD1. The CDR3 sequence is 12 residues long. CDR1 and CDR2 (germline): LNHNV, YYDKDF (reference sequence). Trimming at V came to 6 bases and at J to 8 bases, leaving 6 bases not matched to a gene. DNA of the CDR3: TGTGCCACCAGGGGGACAGTGTACGGCTACACCTTC. Protein product: CATRGTVYGYTF. Using reference TRBV15 and TRBJ1-2 for the parts outside the CDR3, the full variable domain is DAMVIQNPRYQVTQFGKPVTLSCSQTLNHNVMYWYQQKSSQAPKLLFHYYDKDFNNEADTPDNFQSRRPNTSFCFLDIRSPGLGDTAMYLCATRGTVYGYTFGSGTRLTVV.

The CDR3 DNA sequence: TGCGCCAGCAGTGAGGTCCCTTTTGTACGGTACAATGAGCAGTTCTTC. Encoded protein: CASSEVPFVRYNEQFF. The chain couples TRBV10-2 to TRBJ2-1, with D uncertain. The germline gives CDR1 WSHSY, CDR2 SAAADI. Trimming stripped 2 bases from V and 4 bases from J, with 15 bases between. CDR3 size: 16 residues.

V usage is TRBV6-5 and J usage is TRBJ1-3; D may be TRBD1 (5 bases). The CDR3 is made up of 15 amino acids. Germline CDR1 and CDR2: MNHEY and SVGAGI. V was trimmed by 6 bases and J by 8 bases, leaving 20 bases between them. The CDR3 nucleotides read TGTGCCAGCAGGGCCCAGGGTATAGTTTTAGACACCATATATTTT. It yields the protein CASRAQGIVLDTIYF.

DNA for the CDR3: TGTGCCAGCTTTCCCCTAGCGGGGGGCCCAGATACGCAGTATTTT. Protein: CASFPLAGGPDTQYF. The J gene is TRBJ2-3, the V gene TRBV18; 11 nucleotides match TRBD2. Germline lookup yields CDR1 KGHSH and CDR2 LQKENI. The CDR3 spans 15 residues. The J segment lost 4 bases and the V segment lost 7 bases, leaving 7 bases of the junction unmatched.

The V and J genes are TRBV5-6 and TRBJ1-1; 8 bases are shared with TRBD1. The germline V gene encodes CDR1 SGHDT and CDR2 YYEEEE. This CDR3 has 17 residues. J gave up 0 bases and V 0 bases, and 7 bases lay outside the gene matches. The CDR3 sequence is CASSLVQGARLNTEAFF. The CDR3 bases are TGTGCCAGCAGCTTGGTCCAGGGGGCCCGTCTGAACACTGAAGCTTTCTTT.

V gene TRBV18 combines with J gene TRBJ2-1; possible D gene TRBD2, 5 bases. Germline V gene data show CDR1 as KGHSH and CDR2 as LQKENI. This CDR3 region has 15 residues. V lost 0 bases and J lost 2, with 8 bases in between. CDR3 protein: CASSPPQRAYNEQFF. DNA for the CDR3: TGTGCCAGCTCACCACCACAGAGGGCCTACAATGAGCAGTTCTTC.

This chain uses TRBV6-5 with TRBJ1-2, with 8 positions matching TRBD1. Trimming removed 5 bases from V and 4 bases from J; junction bases left unmatched: 6. The CDR3 is made up of 14 amino acids. The V gene's germline CDR1 is MNHEY and CDR2 SVGAGI. The CDR3 sequence: CASSPDRVIYGYTF. The DNA of the CDR3 is TGTGCCAGCAGTCCGGACAGGGTAATCTATGGCTACACCTTC.

There are a few counts of this clone. The chain joins TRBV7-2 to TRBJ1-2; D is uncertain. The CDR3 is made up of 13 amino acids. The germline CDR1 and CDR2 sequences are SGHTA and FQGNSA. The germline V and J ends were trimmed by 0 bases and 8 bases, with 10 bases remaining between them. The CDR3 DNA is TGTGCCAGCAGCTTAGCTATGCAGTACGGCTACACCTTC. Translated, it gives CASSLAMQYGYTF.

The chain uses TRBV25-1 and TRBJ2-1; no reliable D call. Germline V CDR1 and CDR2: MGHDK, SYGVNS. This CDR3 has 16 amino acids. The germline V and J ends were trimmed by 1 base and 0 bases, with 10 bases remaining between them. The CDR3 sequence is CASSESEASSYNEQFF. CDR3 sequence (DNA): TGTGCCAGCAGTGAATCCGAGGCGTCCTCCTACAATGAGCAGTTCTTC.

The genes are TRBV4-2 and TRBJ1-2; possibly TRBD1 for D (5 bases). CDR1 LGHNA and CDR2 YNFKEQ come from the germline V gene. V was pared by 0 bases and J by 7 bases, with 18 bases between. The CDR3 sequence is 16 residues long. CDR3: CASSQEMSGAGRGYTF. The CDR3 bases are TGTGCCAGCAGCCAAGAAATGTCTGGGGCTGGTCGTGGCTACACCTTC.

This clone was observed a few times. The V call is TRBV6-4, the J call TRBJ2-1, with 9 bases matching TRBD2. Germline CDR1 MRHNA, CDR2 SNTAGT. The CDR3 has 15 residues. V lost 4 bases and J lost 1; bases outside the gene matches: 2. This CDR3 reads CASSATSGSYNEQFF. The CDR3 coding sequence is TGTGCCAGCAGTGCAACTAGCGGGTCCTACAATGAGCAGTTCTTC.

This clone was found once. This chain joins TRBV11-3 and TRBJ2-7; 11 bases are shared with TRBD2. J gave up 5 bases and V 5 bases, and 5 bases lay outside the gene matches. The CDR3 extends over 14 amino acids. Germline loops: CDR1 SGHNT, CDR2 YENEEA. The CDR3 DNA sequence: TGTGCCAGCAGCCCTAGCGGGGGGAGCCACGAGCAGTACTTC. Encoded protein: CASSPSGGSHEQYF.

This clone has a single count. This chain joins TRBV7-9 and TRBJ1-2; 9 bases match TRBD1. With V trimmed by 4 bases and J by 7 bases, 4 bases remained unmatched. CDR3 length equals 13 residues. Germline V gives CDR1 SEHNR, CDR2 FQNEAQ (reference sequence). The CDR3 nucleotides read TGTGCCAGCAGCTCGGGACAGGGCGGTGGCTACACCTTC. Its translation: CASSSGQGGGYTF.

The chain uses TRBV6-5 and TRBJ2-3, with a weak D call TRBD2 (6 bases). The CDR3 totals 14 residues. Trimming shortened V by 6 bases and J by 5 bases, and 15 bases separated the two germline ends. Looked up from germline, CDR1 is MNHEY and CDR2 is SVGAGI. The chain's CDR3 is CASRWGLTKDTQYF. The CDR3 region has the DNA TGTGCCAGCAGGTGGGGACTTACCAAAGATACGCAGTATTTT.

The chain is built from TRBV7-6 and TRBJ1-5; 8 nucleotides match TRBD1. This CDR3 spans 18 amino acids. With V trimmed by 5 bases and J by 0 bases, 12 bases remained unmatched. Germline-derived CDR1 and CDR2 are SGHVS and FNYEAQ. This chain's CDR3 is CASSPQDRAYYSNQPQHF. For the CDR3, the DNA is TGTGCCAGCAGCCCCCAGGACAGGGCCTATTATAGCAATCAGCCCCAGCATTTT.

This chain connects TRBV5-1 to TRBJ2-3, with D possibly being TRBD2 (5 bases). Trimming took off 3 bases at V and 4 bases at J, with 21 bases between the two ends. The CDR3 has 17 amino acids. Germline loops: CDR1 SGHRS, CDR2 YFSETQ. DNA for the CDR3: TGCGCCAGCAGCTGGCGGGTGAAGCCGACGCACTCAGATACGCAGTATTTT. Translated: CASSWRVKPTHSDTQYF.

This sequence joins TRBV20-1 and TRBJ2-7, with D tentatively TRBD2 (5 bases). V lost 7 bases to trimming and J lost 7 bases, with 14 bases between them. There are 11 residues in the CDR3. Per germline, CDR1 DFQATT and CDR2 SNEGSKA (reference sequence). CDR3 nucleotide sequence: TGCAGTGTCATTGAGGGTCTGGAGCAGTACTTC. Protein sequence: CSVIEGLEQYF.

The chain carries TRBV15 and TRBJ1-5, with no clear D. CDR3 length equals 12 residues. Between the trimmed V and J ends, which lost 4 bases and 5 bases, there was a span of 6 bases. The germline V gene encodes CDR1 LNHNV and CDR2 YYDKDF (reference sequence). Here the CDR3 reads CATSTRDQPQHF. The CDR3 DNA follows: TGTGCCACCAGCACTCGAGATCAGCCCCAGCATTTT.